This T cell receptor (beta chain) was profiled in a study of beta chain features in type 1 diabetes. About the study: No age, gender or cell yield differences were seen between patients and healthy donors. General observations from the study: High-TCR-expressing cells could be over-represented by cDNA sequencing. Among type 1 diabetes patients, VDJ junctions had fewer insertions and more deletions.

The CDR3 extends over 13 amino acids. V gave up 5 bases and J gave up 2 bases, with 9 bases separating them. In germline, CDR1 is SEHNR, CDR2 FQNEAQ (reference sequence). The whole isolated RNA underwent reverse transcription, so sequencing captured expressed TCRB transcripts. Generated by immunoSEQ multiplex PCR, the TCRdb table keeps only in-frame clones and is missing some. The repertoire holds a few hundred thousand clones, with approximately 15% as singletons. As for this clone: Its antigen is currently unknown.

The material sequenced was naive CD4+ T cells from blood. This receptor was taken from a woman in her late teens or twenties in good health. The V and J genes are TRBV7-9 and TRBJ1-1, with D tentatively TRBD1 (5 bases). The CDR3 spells CASSPTVNTEAFF. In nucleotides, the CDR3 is TGTGCCAGCAGCCCGACAGTTAACACTGAAGCTTTCTTT.